This TCR beta chain was identified during a study of blood T cell repertoires in COVID-19. Study-wide background: Donors in the United States, Italy and Spain gave samples during acute or convalescent COVID-19. The analysed material was cDNA or gDNA that came from T cells, B-cell-depleted T cells, or PBMCs.

As handled by the study authors: Amplification from reference gene primers served as the basis for estimated nucleated cell counts. TCRdb's table, derived via immunoSEQ multiplex PCR, lists solely in-frame clones and lacks some. V, J and clone size derive from that table, while D and trimming were established from the DNA sequence. Here the sample spans about 100,000 clones, 70% to 80% being singletons. The CDR3 extends over 15 amino acids. After removal of 4 bases from V and 7 bases from J, the junction contained 12 bases not matched to a gene. The V gene's germline CDR1 is SQVTM and CDR2 ANQGSEA. The specimen sequenced was peripheral blood. The TCR comes from a woman in her seventies with acute or convalescent COVID-19. This chain connects TRBV29-1 to TRBJ1-1, with 10 bases identical to TRBD1. The CDR3 loop reads CSVGLLDRGWNEAFF. CDR3 coding DNA: TGCAGCGTTGGCCTTCTGGACAGGGGGTGGAATGAAGCTTTCTTT.